What follows is one TCR beta chain and its context. The antigen remains undetermined. The CDR3 loop spans 15 amino acids. Germline assignment: CDR1 SGDLS and CDR2 YYNGEE. After removal of 3 bases from V and 0 bases from J, the junction contained 4 bases not matched to a gene. Each CDR3 protein is one row after TCRdb ran MiXCR on the RT-PCR reads. The sample has hundreds of thousands of distinct CDR3 sequences; 12% to 15% are singletons. This sample was included in a study of response to subunit inactivated influenza vaccine. Overall study results and limits: With each seasonal influenza vaccination, the authors suggested, few new T cells are recruited.

The rearrangement links TRBV9 to TRBJ1-1; TRBD1 agrees at 8 bases. The material sequenced was PBMCs from blood, taken 14 to 15 days before vaccination. The receptor's source is a man between 45 and 60 years old who received an inactivated influenza vaccine. CDR3 sequence: CASSASTGVNTEAFF. For the CDR3, the DNA is TGTGCCAGCAGCGCATCGACAGGGGTGAACACTGAAGCTTTCTTT.